The source of this TCR beta chain is a study of blood T cell repertoires in COVID-19. Germline V gene lookup returns CDR1 SNHLY and CDR2 FYNNEI. CDR3 size: 14 residues. V was cut by 8 bases and J by 4 bases, with 15 bases left in between. Assay: immunoSEQ multiplex PCR; the TCRdb copy retains only in-frame clones and omits some. The sample has some 170,000 clones; about 91% are singletons. The chain joins TRBV2 to TRBJ2-4, with D possibly TRBD1 on 5 matching bases. Sequencing input: peripheral blood. The origin of this receptor is a woman aged 50 to 60 with acute or convalescent COVID-19. Here the CDR3 DNA reads TGTGCCAGCCTTGAAAGGGGCGATAAAAACATTCAGTACTTC. Its protein is CASLERGDKNIQYF.